The clone carrying this TCR beta chain was detected a few times. These data originate in a study of cytomegalovirus exposure and HLA in healthy donors. Trimming removed 5 bases from V and 0 bases from J, with 10 bases in between. The CDR3 contains 14 residues. The germline V gene encodes CDR1 SEHNR and CDR2 FQNEAQ (reference sequence). PCR primers comprised 60 Vbeta and 13 Jbeta primers. Sequencing used immunoSEQ multiplex PCR; TCRdb keeps in-frame clones, though not all of them. The sample includes roughly 120,000 clones, 60% to 85% of them seen just once. This TCR came from a middle-aged man in good health and CMV-seronegative. Specimen: PBMCs. This rearrangement joins TRBV7-9 to TRBJ1-2, with unresolved D. This CDR3 is CASSTPPTNYGYTF. CDR3 bases: TGTGCCAGCAGCACCCCCCCTACTAACTATGGCTACACCTTC.